The text below deals with one T cell receptor beta chain. This specimen belongs to a study of blood T cell repertoires in COVID-19. Study-level information: Sites across the United States, Italy and Spain contributed samples from acute and convalescent COVID-19. The analysed material was cDNA or gDNA that came from T cells, B-cell-depleted T cells, or PBMCs.

Original processing methods: Researchers report that nucleated cell counts were estimated from reference gene primer amplification. This table comes from immunoSEQ multiplex PCR, and its TCRdb copy is limited to in-frame clones, with some not included. V and J calls plus clone size are reproduced from that table; the DNA served to infer D and trimming. Altogether approximately 170,000 clones are present, around 85% being singletons, with the ten largest covering 8% to 10%. Germline CDR1 reads SGHRS; CDR2 reads YFSETQ. V dropped 0 bases and J dropped 3 bases, with 6 bases sitting between them. CDR3 length: 13 amino acids.

This clonotype was sampled from a man aged 50-60 years with active or convalescent COVID-19. V usage is TRBV5-1 and J usage is TRBJ2-5; TRBD1 might be the D (5 bases). Material: peripheral blood. CDR3 protein: CASSLVGEETQYF. The CDR3 DNA reads as TGCGCCAGCAGCTTGGTAGGGGAAGAGACCCAGTACTTC.